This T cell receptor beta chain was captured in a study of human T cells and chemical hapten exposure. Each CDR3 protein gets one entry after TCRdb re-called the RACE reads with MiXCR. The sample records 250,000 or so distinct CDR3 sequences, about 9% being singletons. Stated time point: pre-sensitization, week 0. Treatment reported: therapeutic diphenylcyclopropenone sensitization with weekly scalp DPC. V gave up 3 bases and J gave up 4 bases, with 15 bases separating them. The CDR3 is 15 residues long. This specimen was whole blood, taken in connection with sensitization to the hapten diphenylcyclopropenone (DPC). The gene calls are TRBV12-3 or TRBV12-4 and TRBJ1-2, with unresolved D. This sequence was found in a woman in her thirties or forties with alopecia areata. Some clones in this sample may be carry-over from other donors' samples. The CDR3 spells CASSFLRSRGYGYTF. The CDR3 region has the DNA TGTGCCAGCAGTTTTTTGAGGAGTAGAGGCTATGGCTACACCTTC.